The 29 T cell receptor beta chains in this list originate from one sample, sequenced in a study of blood T cell repertoires in COVID-19. Produced via immunoSEQ multiplex PCR; TCRdb's table is partial and in-frame only. This sample yields 65,000 to 95,000 clones, of which over 80% are seen a single time; approximately 20% belongs to the top ten. Sequenced material: peripheral blood. These receptors were obtained from a man of 80 years or more with active or convalescent COVID-19.

V is TRBV19 and J is TRBJ1-2; tentatively, D is TRBD1 (5 bases). CDR3 length: 13 residues. Germline assignment: CDR1 LNHDA and CDR2 SQIVND (reference sequence). The V gene lost 3 bases and the J gene lost 1 base, with 6 bases spanning the gap. The CDR3 coding sequence is TGTGCCAGTAGTATCGACAGTAACTATGGCTACACCTTC. It translates to CASSIDSNYGYTF.

This clone appeared a single time. The rearrangement joins TRBV6-5 to TRBJ1-6; 7 bases line up with TRBD1. Germline CDR1 reads MNHEY; CDR2 reads SVGAGI. Unmatched junction bases numbered 9, after V lost 7 bases and J lost 9 bases. The CDR3 sequence is 14 residues long. CDR3 loop: CASNPGTASSPLHF. CDR3 in DNA: TGTGCCAGCAACCCCGGGACAGCTAGTTCACCCCTCCACTTT.

The chain links TRBV5-1 to TRBJ2-1, with TRBD1 identical over 11 bases. This CDR3 has 15 residues. V shed 5 bases, J shed 2 bases, and the junction held 3 bases outside the gene matches. Germline loops: CDR1 SGHRS, CDR2 YFSETQ. CDR3: CASRPGQGAYNEQFF. CDR3 DNA: TGCGCCAGCAGACCGGGACAGGGGGCCTACAATGAGCAGTTCTTC. Full variable domain (outside the CDR3, taken from reference TRBV5-1 and TRBJ2-1): KAGVTQTPRYLIKTRGQQVTLSCSPISGHRSVSWYQQTPGQGLQFLFEYFSETQRNKGNFPGRFSGRQFSNSRSEMNVSTLELGDSALYLCASRPGQGAYNEQFFGPGTRLTVL.

The chain uses TRBV3-1 (or the pseudogene TRBV3-2) and TRBJ1-1; 8 positions agree with TRBD1. The CDR3 has 14 residues. The germline V gene has CDR1 LGHDT and CDR2 YNNKEL (reference sequence). Unmatched junction bases numbered 4, after V lost 6 bases and J lost 1 base. CDR3 residues: CASRKQGGNTEAFF. DNA of the CDR3: TGTGCCAGCAGAAAACAGGGGGGGAACACTGAAGCTTTCTTT.

This chain uses TRBV18 with TRBJ1-2; D possibly corresponds to TRBD1 (5 bases). Trimming shortened V by 3 bases and J by 6 bases, and 11 bases separated the two germline ends. The CDR3 has 13 residues. The germline gives CDR1 KGHSH, CDR2 LQKENI. Written as DNA, the CDR3 is TGTGCCAGCTCACCCCAAACGGGGGATGGCTACACCTTC. Its protein product is CASSPQTGDGYTF.

The chain recombines TRBV10-3 with TRBJ1-2; possible D gene TRBD1, 5 bases. CDR1 and CDR2 from the germline V gene are ENHRY and SYGVKD. The CDR3 has 14 residues. Trimming removed 6 bases from V and 0 bases from J, with 11 bases in between. CDR3 coding DNA: TGTGCCATCAGAGAAGGGGAAGCTAACTATGGCTACACCTTC. Protein product: CAIREGEANYGYTF.

The rearrangement joins TRBV11-2 to TRBJ1-4, with unresolved D. Germline V gene lookup returns CDR1 SGHAT and CDR2 FQNNGV. This CDR3 contains 14 residues. The V end lost 5 bases, the J end lost 2 bases, and 9 bases lay between the germline ends. CDR3: CASSNTGTNEKLFF. In DNA form, the CDR3 reads TGTGCCAGCAGCAATACCGGGACTAATGAAAAACTGTTTTTT.

This sequence joins TRBV5-4 and TRBJ2-2; 8 bases are a match to TRBD1. CDR1 and CDR2 from the germline V gene are SGHNT and YYREEE (reference sequence). This CDR3 comprises 16 residues. V lost 4 bases and J lost 3; bases outside the gene matches: 8. For the CDR3, the DNA is TGTGCCAGCAGCATATACCGGGACAGGTACACCGGGGAGCTGTTTTTT. Its translation is CASSIYRDRYTGELFF.

This sequence joins TRBV15 and TRBJ1-4, with TRBD1 as a possible D gene (5 bases). V lost 1 base and J 2 bases, leaving 11 bases between the germline ends. The CDR3 totals 16 residues. Germline CDR1 LNHNV, CDR2 YYDKDF (reference sequence). DNA for the CDR3: TGTGCCACCAGCAGAGGCAGGGTTAGCACTAATGAAAAACTGTTTTTT. It is translated as CATSRGRVSTNEKLFF.

This clone has a handful of counts. The gene calls are TRBV11-2 and TRBJ1-1, with TRBD1 matching over 11 bases. Germline CDR1 reads SGHAT; CDR2 reads FQNNGV. V shed 3 bases and J 10 bases; nucleotides not matched to a gene: 4. The length of the CDR3 is 13 residues. CDR3 amino acids: CASSFTDRGLAFF. CDR3 coding DNA: TGTGCCAGCAGCTTCACGGACAGGGGGCTAGCTTTCTTT. The full variable domain, rest sourced from reference TRBV11-2 and TRBJ1-1, is EAGVAQSPRYKIIEKRQSVAFWCNPISGHATLYWYQQILGQGPKLLIQFQNNGVVDDSQLPKDRFSAERLKGVDSTLKIQPAKLEDSAVYLCASSFTDRGLAFFGQGTRLTVV.

V and J are TRBV24-1 and TRBJ2-2; 9 nucleotides align to TRBD1. Germline V lookup: CDR1 KGHDR, CDR2 SFDVKD. CDR3 length: 14 residues. The J segment lost 4 bases and the V segment lost 7 bases, leaving 3 bases of the junction unmatched. CDR3 nucleotide sequence: TGTGCCACCAGGGGACAGGGTACCACCGGGGAGCTGTTTTTT. Translated: CATRGQGTTGELFF.

The chain combines TRBV5-1 with TRBJ1-6, with TRBD1 identical over 7 bases. The CDR3 runs to 14 residues. Per the germline V gene, CDR1 is SGHRS and CDR2 is YFSETQ. The ends lost 2 bases at V and 7 bases at J; junction bases unmatched: 3. The CDR3 loop is CASSFGTENSPLHF. The CDR3 DNA reads as TGCGCCAGCAGCTTCGGGACAGAAAATTCACCCCTCCACTTT.

The chain has TRBV2 and TRBJ1-5; D remains unclear. The CDR3 consists of 14 residues. The germline CDR1 and CDR2 sequences are SNHLY and FYNNEI. The ends were cut back, 3 bases at V and 5 bases at J, with 11 bases in the middle. As DNA, the CDR3 is TGTGCCAGCAGTGACGGGCGAGGGTATCAGCCCCAGCATTTT. This gives the protein CASSDGRGYQPQHF.

V is TRBV6-5 and J is TRBJ2-3; 8 nucleotides match TRBD2. The ends lost 5 bases at V and 6 bases at J; junction bases unmatched: 10. CDR1 MNHEY and CDR2 SVGAGI come from the germline V gene. CDR3 length: 15 residues. CDR3 protein: CASSRGAGGRDTQYF. In DNA, the CDR3 is TGTGCCAGCAGTCGAGGGGCGGGAGGTAGGGATACGCAGTATTTT.

The chain joins TRBV29-1 to TRBJ1-1; D gene ambiguous. CDR3 length: 13 residues. V shed 3 bases and J shed 4 bases, with 12 bases lying between them. From germline, CDR1 is SQVTM and CDR2 ANQGSEA. CDR3 nucleotide sequence: TGCAGCGTTGATTCCGCGACTGCCACTGAAGCTTTCTTT. Translated, it gives CSVDSATATEAFF.

The gene calls are TRBV9 and TRBJ2-1; D not certain. The CDR3 sequence is 11 residues long. Germline-derived CDR1 and CDR2 are SGDLS and YYNGEE. The V end was cut by 4 bases, the J end by 11 bases, with 10 bases between. CDR3 region: CASSPESKQFF. The CDR3 nucleotides read TGTGCCAGCAGCCCTGAGAGTAAGCAGTTCTTC.

The genes are TRBV5-1 and TRBJ2-3, with a weak D call TRBD2 (5 bases). Trimming left V 5 bases short and J 2 bases short, with 15 bases between. Germline CDR1 SGHRS, CDR2 YFSETQ. The CDR3 runs to 15 residues. DNA of the CDR3: TGCGCCAGCAGTCAAGGCGCGGGTTTCACAGATACGCAGTATTTT. The encoded protein is CASSQGAGFTDTQYF.

This clone was seen ten or more times. The chain recombines TRBV7-9 with TRBJ2-2, with unresolved D. Germline CDR1 is SEHNR and CDR2 is FQNEAQ (reference sequence). CDR3 length: 11 residues. Trimming shortened V by 7 bases and J by 6 bases, and 6 bases separated the two germline ends. For the CDR3, the DNA is TGTGCCAGCACCCCTCCCGGGGAGCTGTTTTTT. It codes for CASTPPGELFF. Combining the CDR3 with reference TRBV7-9 and TRBJ2-2 gives the whole variable domain DTGVSQNPRHKITKRGQNVTFRCDPISEHNRLYWYRQTLGQGPEFLTYFQNEAQLEKSRLLSDRFSAERPKGSFSTLEIQRTEQGDSAMYLCASTPPGELFFGEGSRLTVL.

The CDR3 nucleotides are TGCGCCAGCAGCTTGGAAGTTTCAGGAGGGAGGAACAATGAGCAGTTCTTC. Its translation: CASSLEVSGGRNNEQFF. The gene calls are TRBV5-1 and TRBJ2-1; D is possibly TRBD2 (6 bases). Germline-derived CDR1 and CDR2 are SGHRS and YFSETQ. There are 17 residues in the CDR3. V lost 0 bases, J lost 5 bases, and 18 bases lay in between.

This sequence joins TRBV27 and TRBJ2-5, with D possibly being TRBD2 (5 bases). From germline, CDR1 is MNHEY and CDR2 SMNVEV (reference sequence). CDR3 size: 13 residues. The ends were cut back, 3 bases at V and 13 bases at J, with 18 bases in the middle. The DNA for the CDR3 is TGTGCCAGCAGTTTTGAGCCCAGGACTCTCATGTACTTC. This sequence encodes CASSFEPRTLMYF.

In its sample, this clone was seen a few times. This chain uses TRBV7-3 with TRBJ1-2; D unresolved. V was pared by 1 base and J by 2 bases, with 8 bases between. This CDR3 is built from 14 residues. CDR1 is SGHTA and CDR2 is FQGTGA in the germline V gene. DNA of the CDR3: TGTGCCAGCAGCTTAAGTGACACCAACTATGGCTACACCTTC. As protein: CASSLSDTNYGYTF.

The chain carries TRBV18 and TRBJ1-1, with 9 nucleotides matching TRBD1. V lost 6 bases, J lost 10 bases, and 15 bases stayed unmatched. The CDR3 sequence is 15 residues long. Germline CDR1 reads KGHSH; CDR2 reads LQKENI. CDR3 protein: CASSARGQGLVGAFF. In DNA, the CDR3 is TGTGCCAGCTCGGCCCGGGGACAGGGACTAGTTGGAGCTTTCTTT. Based on the CDR3 plus reference TRBV18 and TRBJ1-1, the full variable domain is NAGVMQNPRHLVRRRGQEARLRCSPMKGHSHVYWYRQLPEEGLKFMVYLQKENIIDESGMPKERFSAEFPKEGPSILRIQQVVRGDSAAYFCASSARGQGLVGAFFGQGTRLTVV.

A few counts support this clone. The chain joins TRBV12-3 or TRBV12-4 to TRBJ1-1; the D gene is possibly TRBD1 (6 bases). The V and J ends lost 7 bases and 3 bases respectively, with 12 bases between them. There are 13 residues in the CDR3. CDR3 sequence: CASTVRGYTEAFF. DNA for the CDR3: TGTGCCAGCACTGTCAGGGGTTACACTGAAGCTTTCTTT.

DNA of the CDR3: TGTGCCAGCAGCCAAGACAGGGGGCTAGAAAAACTGTTTTTT. Translated: CASSQDRGLEKLFF. The chain carries TRBV7-9 and TRBJ1-4; TRBD1 agrees at 10 bases. The CDR3 spans 14 residues. Germline assignment: CDR1 SEHNR and CDR2 FQNEAQ (reference sequence). V lost 5 bases, J lost 8 bases, and 5 bases stayed unmatched.

The chain recombines TRBV2 with TRBJ2-1; 9 nucleotides agree with TRBD2. Trimming at V came to 7 bases and at J to 1 base, leaving 8 bases not matched to a gene. Germline lookup yields CDR1 SNHLY and CDR2 FYNNEI. The CDR3 covers 16 residues. CDR3 loop: CASIRGGRGSYNEQFF. CDR3 DNA sequence: TGTGCCAGCATCCGTGGCGGGAGGGGTTCCTACAATGAGCAGTTCTTC.

V gene TRBV6-4 combines with J gene TRBJ2-3; weak D call: TRBD1 (6 bases). Germline V gene sequence: CDR1 MRHNA, CDR2 SNTAGT. The CDR3 is made up of 14 amino acids. Trimming took off 7 bases at V and 4 bases at J, with 15 bases between the two ends. In DNA form, the CDR3 reads TGTGCCAGCAAATTACAGGGTTCATCAGATACGCAGTATTTT. Encoded protein: CASKLQGSSDTQYF.

The CDR3 nucleotides read TGTGCCAGCAGCCAAGATCACTCCTCGAACACTGAAGCTTTCTTT. The encoded protein is CASSQDHSSNTEAFF. The gene calls are TRBV6-5 and TRBJ1-1; D ambiguous. Between the trimmed V and J ends, which lost 6 bases and 1 base, there was a span of 15 bases. CDR3 length: 15 residues. Germline loops: CDR1 MNHEY, CDR2 SVGAGI.

V is TRBV6-2 or TRBV6-3 and J is TRBJ2-1; D is perhaps TRBD2 (5 bases). This CDR3 contains 15 residues. Trimming cost V 6 bases and J 1 base, with 13 bases left between them. Germline assignment: CDR1 MNHEY and CDR2 SVGEGT. CDR3: CASSPSLGSYNEQFF. CDR3 coding DNA: TGTGCCAGCAGCCCTAGCCTCGGGTCCTACAATGAGCAGTTCTTC.

The rearrangement links TRBV19 to TRBJ2-5; D gene ambiguous. CDR1 and CDR2 from the germline V gene are LNHDA and SQIVND (reference sequence). V lost 3 bases and J lost 7, with 12 bases in between. This CDR3 region has 13 residues. CDR3 loop: CASSIEYSTTQYF. The CDR3 region has the DNA TGTGCCAGTAGTATTGAGTACTCTACGACCCAGTACTTC.